This entry concerns a single T cell receptor (beta chain). In the original analysis: Amplification of reference gene primers provided the estimated nucleated cell counts. The assay was immunoSEQ multiplex PCR, and TCRdb's table has in-frame clones only and misses some. V, J and clone size were drawn from that table, and D and trimming were deduced from the DNA. This table has under 250,000 clones, less than 85% appearing once. This record belongs to a study of blood T cell repertoires in COVID-19. Turning to the study itself: Acute and convalescent COVID-19 specimens originated in the United States, Italy and Spain. In each case, the material was cDNA or gDNA derived from T cells, B-cell-depleted T cells, or PBMCs.

The CDR3 is made up of 17 amino acids. Germline V CDR1 and CDR2: SGDLS, YYNGEE. The junction had 6 bases not matched to a gene; V was cut back by 0 bases and J by 3 bases. The gene calls are TRBV9 and TRBJ1-3, with TRBD1 matching 10 bases. The source material was peripheral blood. The TCR originated in a woman between 70 and 85 years old with active or convalescent COVID-19. The CDR3 here is CASSVGIGTGDGNTIYF. The CDR3 bases are TGTGCCAGCAGCGTAGGAATCGGGACAGGGGATGGAAACACCATATATTTT.